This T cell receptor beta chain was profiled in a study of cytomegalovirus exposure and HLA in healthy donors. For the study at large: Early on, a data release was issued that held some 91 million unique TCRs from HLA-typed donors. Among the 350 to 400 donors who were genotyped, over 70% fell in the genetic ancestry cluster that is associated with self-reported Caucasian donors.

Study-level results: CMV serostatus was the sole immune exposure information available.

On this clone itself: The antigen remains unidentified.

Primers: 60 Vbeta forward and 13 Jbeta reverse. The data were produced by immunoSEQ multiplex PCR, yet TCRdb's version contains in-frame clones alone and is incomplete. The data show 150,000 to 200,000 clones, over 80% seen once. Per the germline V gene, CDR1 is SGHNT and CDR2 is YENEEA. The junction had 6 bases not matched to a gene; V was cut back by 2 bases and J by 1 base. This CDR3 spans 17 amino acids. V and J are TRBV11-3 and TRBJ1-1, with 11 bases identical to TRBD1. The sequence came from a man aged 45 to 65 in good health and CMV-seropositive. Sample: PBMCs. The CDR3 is CASSLTDRGQRNTEAFF. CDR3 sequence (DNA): TGTGCCAGCAGCTTAACGGACAGGGGGCAAAGGAACACTGAAGCTTTCTTT.